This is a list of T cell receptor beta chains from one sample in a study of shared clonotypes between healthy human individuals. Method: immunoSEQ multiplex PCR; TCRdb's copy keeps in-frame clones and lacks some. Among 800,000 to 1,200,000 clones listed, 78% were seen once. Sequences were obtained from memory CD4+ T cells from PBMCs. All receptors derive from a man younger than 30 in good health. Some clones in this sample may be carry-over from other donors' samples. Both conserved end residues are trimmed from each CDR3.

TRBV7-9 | ASSSTGSAEAF
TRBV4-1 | ASSGRGAWGTDTQY
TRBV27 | ASSSGTDLFMNTEAF
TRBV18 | ASSPRGSPGQPQH
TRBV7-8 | ASSAQGVVLGNTIY
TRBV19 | ASSIVLAGTQY
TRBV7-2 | ASSLGPAGGKLF
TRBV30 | AWTGGSFNRDQY
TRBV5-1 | ASSLVVAANTGELF
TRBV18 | ASSPRGAFRGGELF